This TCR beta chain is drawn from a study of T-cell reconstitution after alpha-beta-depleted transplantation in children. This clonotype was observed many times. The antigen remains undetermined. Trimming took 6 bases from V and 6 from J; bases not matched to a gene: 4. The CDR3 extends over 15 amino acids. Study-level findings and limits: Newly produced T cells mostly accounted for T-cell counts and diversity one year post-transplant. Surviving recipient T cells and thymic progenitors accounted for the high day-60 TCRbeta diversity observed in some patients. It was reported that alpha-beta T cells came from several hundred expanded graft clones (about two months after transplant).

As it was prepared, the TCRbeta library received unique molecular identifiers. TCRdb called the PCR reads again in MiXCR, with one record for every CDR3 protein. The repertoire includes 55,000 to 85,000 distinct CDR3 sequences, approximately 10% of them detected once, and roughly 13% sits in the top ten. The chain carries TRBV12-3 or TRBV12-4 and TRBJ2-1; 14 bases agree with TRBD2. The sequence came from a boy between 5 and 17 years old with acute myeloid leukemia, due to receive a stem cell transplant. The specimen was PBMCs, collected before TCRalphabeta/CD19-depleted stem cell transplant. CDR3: CASSSGLAGVNEQFF. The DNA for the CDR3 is TGTGCCAGCAGCTCGGGACTAGCGGGAGTCAATGAGCAGTTCTTC.